This T cell receptor beta chain was profiled in a study of beta chain features in type 1 diabetes. Study-level results: Shorter templates might be favored by PCR, equally in patients and controls. Whether HLA type influences TCRB rearrangement remained unresolved here. All four CD4+ subsets from Type 1 diabetes patients carried moderately but significantly shorter TCRB CDR3s.

Sequencing targeted expressed TCRB transcripts, as all isolated RNA had been reverse transcribed. Produced via immunoSEQ multiplex PCR; TCRdb's table is partial and in-frame only. The sample yields 300,000 to 400,000 clones, roughly 11% seen once. This clone was detected only a few times. The antigen is unknown. A sort by CD45RO/CCR7/CD25/CD127/CD95/CD27 yielded CD4+ naive, central memory, regulatory and stem cell-like memory cells. This receptor was identified in a woman aged 25 to 45 in good health. The source material was naive CD4+ T cells from blood.

The CDR3 region has the DNA TGTGCCAGCAGTGAGGGGACTAGCGGACCTTCGGATGAGCAGTTCTTC. Its protein product is CASSEGTSGPSDEQFF. The chain carries TRBV6-4 and TRBJ2-1, with TRBD2 matching 11 bases. This CDR3 contains 16 residues. Per germline, CDR1 MRHNA and CDR2 SNTAGT. With 3 bases clipped from V and 8 bases from J, the junction kept 9 bases outside the gene matches.